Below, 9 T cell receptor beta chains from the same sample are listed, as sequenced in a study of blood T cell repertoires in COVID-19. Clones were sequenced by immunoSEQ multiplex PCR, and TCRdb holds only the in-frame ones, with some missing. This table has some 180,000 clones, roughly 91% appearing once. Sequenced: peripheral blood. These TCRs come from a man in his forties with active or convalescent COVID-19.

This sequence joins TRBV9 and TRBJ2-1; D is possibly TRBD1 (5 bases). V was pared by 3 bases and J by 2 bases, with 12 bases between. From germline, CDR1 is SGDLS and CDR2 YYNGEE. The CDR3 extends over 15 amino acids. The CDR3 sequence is CASSAEDRTYNEQFF. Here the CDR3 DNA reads TGTGCCAGCAGCGCAGAAGACAGAACCTACAATGAGCAGTTCTTC.

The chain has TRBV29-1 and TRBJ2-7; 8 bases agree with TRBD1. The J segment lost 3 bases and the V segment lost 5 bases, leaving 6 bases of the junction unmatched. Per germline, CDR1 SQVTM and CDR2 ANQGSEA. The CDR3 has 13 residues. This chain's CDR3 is CSVPSGQGYEQYF. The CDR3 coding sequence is TGCAGCGTTCCATCCGGACAGGGCTACGAGCAGTACTTC.

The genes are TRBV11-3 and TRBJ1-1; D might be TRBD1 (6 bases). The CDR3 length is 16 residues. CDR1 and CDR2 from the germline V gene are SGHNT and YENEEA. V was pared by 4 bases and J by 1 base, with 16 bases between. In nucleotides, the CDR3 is TGTGCCAGCAGCTCAAGAGGGGGTGTAGGGAACACTGAAGCTTTCTTT. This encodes CASSSRGGVGNTEAFF.

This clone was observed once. This chain's CDR3 is CASKRGGPGELFF. The CDR3 region has the DNA TGTGCCAGCAAGAGGGGAGGGCCCGGGGAGCTGTTTTTT. This sequence joins TRBV19 and TRBJ2-2; 7 bases are a match to TRBD2. Germline V gene data show CDR1 as LNHDA and CDR2 as SQIVND (reference sequence). CDR3 length equals 13 residues. Trimming cost V 9 bases and J 6 bases; bases outside gene matches: 7.

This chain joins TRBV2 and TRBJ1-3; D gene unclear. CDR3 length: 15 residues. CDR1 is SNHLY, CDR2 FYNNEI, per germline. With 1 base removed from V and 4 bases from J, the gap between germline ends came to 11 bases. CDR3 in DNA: TGTGCCAGCAGTGAAGAGGAGGGTAAGGGAAACACCATATATTTT. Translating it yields CASSEEEGKGNTIYF.

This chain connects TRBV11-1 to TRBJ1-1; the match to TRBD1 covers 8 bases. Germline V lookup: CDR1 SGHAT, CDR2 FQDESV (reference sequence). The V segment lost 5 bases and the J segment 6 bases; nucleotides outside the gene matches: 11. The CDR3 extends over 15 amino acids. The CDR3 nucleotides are TGTGCCAGCAGCCCCAGACAGGGGTGGGGCGCTGAAGCTTTCTTT. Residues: CASSPRQGWGAEAFF.

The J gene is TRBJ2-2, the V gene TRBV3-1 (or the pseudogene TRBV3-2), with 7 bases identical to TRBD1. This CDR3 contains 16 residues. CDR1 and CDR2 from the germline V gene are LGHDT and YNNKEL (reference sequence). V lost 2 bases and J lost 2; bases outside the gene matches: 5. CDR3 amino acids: CASSQTGVLNTGELFF. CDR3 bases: TGTGCCAGCAGCCAAACAGGGGTCTTAAACACCGGGGAGCTGTTTTTT.

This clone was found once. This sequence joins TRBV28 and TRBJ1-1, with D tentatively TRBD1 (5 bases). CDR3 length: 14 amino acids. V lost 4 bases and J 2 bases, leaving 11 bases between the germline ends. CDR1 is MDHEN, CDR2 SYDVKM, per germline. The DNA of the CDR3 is TGTGCCAGCAGTTCCGGGGGGAGTAACACTGAAGCTTTCTTT. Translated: CASSSGGSNTEAFF.

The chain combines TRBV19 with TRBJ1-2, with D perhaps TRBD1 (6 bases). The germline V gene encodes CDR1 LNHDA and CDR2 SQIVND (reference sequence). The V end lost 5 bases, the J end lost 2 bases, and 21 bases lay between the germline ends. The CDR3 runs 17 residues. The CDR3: CASSPTGLGTRNYGYTF. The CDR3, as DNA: TGTGCCAGTAGTCCTACAGGGTTGGGGACAAGAAACTATGGCTACACCTTC.